The 5 T cell receptor beta chains presented below share a single source sample, sequenced in a study of CD8 T cells in ankylosing spondylitis. TCRdb processed the 5' RACE reads anew with MiXCR; each CDR3 protein has one entry. The table records some 150,000 distinct CDR3 sequences, 40% to 50% of them present only once. Specimen: synovial fluid, either unsorted or a sorted T cell fraction (not recorded which). Source of these receptors: a male donor with ankylosing spondylitis.

The rearrangement links TRBV19 to TRBJ1-5; D is perhaps TRBD1 (5 bases). CDR1 and CDR2 from the germline V gene are LNHDA and SQIVND (reference sequence). This CDR3 region has 17 residues. The V end lost 6 bases, the J end lost 5 bases, and 23 bases lay between the germline ends. CDR3 loop: CASSPIVDPAGHQPQHF. The CDR3 DNA sequence: TGTGCCAGTAGCCCTATTGTAGACCCCGCAGGGCATCAGCCCCAGCATTTT.

The chain couples TRBV15 to TRBJ2-7; 12 positions agree with TRBD2. V trimming: 5 bases; J trimming: 2 bases; junction bases outside the gene matches: 4. This CDR3 is 15 amino acids long. Germline lookup yields CDR1 LNHNV and CDR2 YYDKDF (reference sequence). CDR3 DNA sequence: TGTGCCACCAGCCCGGGACTAGCGGGCGCCTACGAGCAGTACTTC. Translation: CATSPGLAGAYEQYF. Using reference TRBV15 and TRBJ2-7 for the parts outside the CDR3, the full variable domain is DAMVIQNPRYQVTQFGKPVTLSCSQTLNHNVMYWYQQKSSQAPKLLFHYYDKDFNNEADTPDNFQSRRPNTSFCFLDIRSPGLGDTAMYLCATSPGLAGAYEQYFGPGTRLTVT.

The V and J genes are TRBV3-1 and TRBJ1-2; weak D call: TRBD1 (5 bases). CDR3 length: 15 residues. Germline CDR1 is LGHDT and CDR2 is YNNKEL (reference sequence). Trimming took off 0 bases at V and 4 bases at J, with 12 bases between the two ends. CDR3 in DNA: TGTGCCAGCAGCCAAGATAGGGGTTGGCCCTATGGCTACACCTTC. Translated: CASSQDRGWPYGYTF.

The chain joins TRBV9 to TRBJ2-7; 10 bases are a match to TRBD2. J gave up 4 bases and V 3 bases, and 4 bases lay outside the gene matches. The CDR3 has 14 amino acids. CDR1 is SGDLS, CDR2 YYNGEE, per germline. CDR3 sequence reads: CASSAAGGPYEQYF. Here the CDR3 DNA reads TGTGCCAGCAGCGCAGCGGGAGGGCCTTACGAGCAGTACTTC.

This clonotype was detected a few times. The V gene is TRBV29-1, the J gene TRBJ2-7; D call uncertain. Per germline, CDR1 SQVTM and CDR2 ANQGSEA. The CDR3 is 13 amino acids. Trimming took off 4 bases at V and 4 bases at J, with 14 bases between the two ends. CDR3 nucleotides: TGCAGCGTTGTTTCAGTTGAAAAGTACGAGCAGTACTTC. This codes for CSVVSVEKYEQYF.